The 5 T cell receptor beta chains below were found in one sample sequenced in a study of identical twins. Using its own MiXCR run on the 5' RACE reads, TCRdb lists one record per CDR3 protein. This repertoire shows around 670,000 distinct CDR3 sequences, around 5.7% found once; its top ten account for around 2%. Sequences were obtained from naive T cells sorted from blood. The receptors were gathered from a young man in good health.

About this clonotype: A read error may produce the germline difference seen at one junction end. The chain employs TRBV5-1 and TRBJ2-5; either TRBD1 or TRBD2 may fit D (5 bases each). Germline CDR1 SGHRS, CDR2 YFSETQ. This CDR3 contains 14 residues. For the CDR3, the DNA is TGCCCCAGCAGCCGGGGCCAAAAGAAAGAGACCCAGTACTTC. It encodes CPSSRGQKKETQYF.

The CDR3 DNA follows: TGTGCCAGCAGCTTAAACCCTCCTCTGAACTCCTACGAGCAGTACTTC. Its protein is CASSLNPPLNSYEQYF. This sequence joins TRBV12-3 or TRBV12-4 and TRBJ2-7; D unresolved. This CDR3 comprises 16 residues. V shed 6 bases and J shed 0 bases, with 18 bases lying between them.

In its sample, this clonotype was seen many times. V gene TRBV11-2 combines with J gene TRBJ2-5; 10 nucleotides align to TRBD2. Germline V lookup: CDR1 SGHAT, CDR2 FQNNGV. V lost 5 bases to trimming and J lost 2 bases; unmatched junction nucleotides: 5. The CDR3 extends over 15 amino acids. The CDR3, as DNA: TGTGCCAGCAGCCGAGGACTAGCGGAACAAGAGACCCAGTACTTC. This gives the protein CASSRGLAEQETQYF.

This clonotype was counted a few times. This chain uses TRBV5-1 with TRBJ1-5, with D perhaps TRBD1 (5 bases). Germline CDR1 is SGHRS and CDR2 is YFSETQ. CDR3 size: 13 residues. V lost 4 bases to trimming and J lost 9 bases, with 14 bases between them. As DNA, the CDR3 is TGCGCCAGCAGCCCGGGGGAGGGACCGCCCCAGCATTTT. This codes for CASSPGEGPPQHF.

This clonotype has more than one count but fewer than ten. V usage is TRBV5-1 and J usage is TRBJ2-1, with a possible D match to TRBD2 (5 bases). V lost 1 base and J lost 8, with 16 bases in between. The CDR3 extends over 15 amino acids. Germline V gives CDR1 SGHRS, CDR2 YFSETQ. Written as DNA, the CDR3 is TGCGCCAGCAGCTTGCTGTCTAGCTACCGCGATGAGCAGTTCTTC. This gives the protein CASSLLSSYRDEQFF.